This T cell receptor (beta chain) came from a study of shared clonotypes between healthy human individuals. Study details: Three plates were used per donor for CD4 naive, three for CD4 memory, two for CD8 naive and one for CD8 memory. Study outcomes and limitations: Shared clonotypes: about 5% naive CD4, approximately 3.4% naive CD8, about 2.5% memory CD4, roughly 0.4% memory CD8.

TCRdb keeps only in-frame clones here, not all; method: immunoSEQ multiplex PCR. Of under 1,100,000 clones in the sample, more than 65% were seen once. As for this clone: No antigen is known for it. Mismatch with germline at one junction end may stem from a read error.

The sample consisted of memory CD4+ T cells sorted from blood. Subset in this sample: CD45RA-negative fraction. The TCR comes from a man younger than 35 in good health.

The CDR3 reads CASSLGLIF. CDR3 bases: TGTGCCAGCAGCTTAGGTTTGATCTTC. The V call is TRBV7-9, the J call TRBJ2-1; D uncertain. CDR3 length equals 9 residues. The V gene's germline CDR1 is SEHNR and CDR2 FQNEAQ (reference sequence).